These 32 T cell receptor beta chains originate from one sample sequenced in a study of T cells in Graves' hyperthyroidism and ophthalmopathy. Authors of the study amplified TCR beta CDR3 regions from RNA transcripts. During a first-round RT-PCR of the TCR CDR3, the HTBI primer set was used. Each CDR3 protein is one row after TCRdb ran MiXCR on the multiplex PCR reads. The table shows hundreds of thousands of distinct CDR3 sequences, with roughly 15% occurring only once. The specimen sequenced was blood. These receptors originate from a woman aged 45 to 65 with Graves' ophthalmopathy.

V is TRBV6-5 and J is TRBJ1-1; D perhaps matches TRBD1 (5 bases). CDR1 and CDR2 from the germline V gene are MNHEY and SVGAGI. V gave up 3 bases and J gave up 1 base, with 9 bases separating them. The CDR3 length is 14 residues. CDR3 protein: CASSYRDENTEAFF. CDR3 in DNA: TGTGCCAGCAGTTATCGGGACGAGAACACTGAAGCTTTCTTT.

This clonotype occurred a few times. The genes are TRBV4-3 and TRBJ2-3; weak D call: TRBD1 (6 bases). Germline CDR1 is LGHNA and CDR2 is YSLEER. This CDR3 is built from 16 residues. V was shortened by 1 base and J by 0 bases, with 11 bases between the two germline ends. The CDR3 region has the DNA TGCGCCAGCAGCCAAGCCGCCGGACAGAGCACAGATACGCAGTATTTT. Its protein product is CASSQAAGQSTDTQYF.

CDR3: CAWSAILTSGTLAKNIQYF. The CDR3 coding sequence is TGTGCCTGGAGCGCCATTTTGACTAGCGGGACTTTAGCCAAAAACATTCAGTACTTC. The chain links TRBV30 to TRBJ2-4; 11 nucleotides align to TRBD2. CDR1 is GTSNPN, CDR2 SVGIG, per germline (reference sequence). The V and J ends lost 3 bases and 0 bases, in that order; junction bases with no gene match: 13. This CDR3 spans 19 amino acids.

The chain has TRBV10-3 and TRBJ1-4, with D tentatively TRBD1 (6 bases). V lost 4 bases, J lost 5 bases, and 14 bases lay in between. CDR1 is ENHRY and CDR2 is SYGVKD in the germline V gene. The CDR3 runs to 15 residues. The CDR3 DNA follows: TGTGCCATCAGTGCCGGGGGGGCTACCAATGAAAAACTGTTTTTT. Translation gives CAISAGGATNEKLFF.

This clonotype was picked up many times. This chain uses TRBV11-3 with TRBJ2-5; D may be TRBD1 or TRBD2 (5 bases each). The CDR3 has 11 residues. CDR1 and CDR2 (germline): SGHNT, YENEEA. Trimming took off 4 bases at V and 13 bases at J, with 13 bases between the two ends. CDR3 sequence reads: CASSSPGPTYF. CDR3 bases: TGTGCCAGCAGCTCGCCGGGACCTACGTACTTC.

The chain uses TRBV6-2 or TRBV6-3 and TRBJ2-3; D gene uncertain. This CDR3 contains 14 residues. Trimming removed 5 bases from V and 4 bases from J, with 13 bases in between. CDR1 is MNHEY and CDR2 is SVGEGT in the germline V gene. Here the CDR3 reads CASSLLVLSDTQYF. The CDR3 coding sequence is TGTGCCAGCAGTCTTCTGGTTCTTTCAGATACGCAGTATTTT.

There are a few counts of this clonotype. The chain combines TRBV5-1 with TRBJ2-7, with 8 nucleotides matching TRBD2. With V trimmed by 0 bases and J by 7 bases, 15 bases remained unmatched. The CDR3 is made up of 17 amino acids. The germline CDR1 and CDR2 sequences are SGHRS and YFSETQ. The CDR3 region is CASSLVERAGVLGEQYF. Here the CDR3 DNA reads TGCGCCAGCAGCTTGGTGGAGCGAGCGGGAGTCTTGGGGGAGCAGTACTTC.

This chain joins TRBV29-1 and TRBJ2-7; D tentatively fits TRBD1 or TRBD2 (6 bases each). The length of the CDR3 is 14 residues. From germline, CDR1 is SQVTM and CDR2 ANQGSEA. Deletions cut 0 bases from V and 9 bases from J, with 18 bases between. CDR3 sequence: CSVEDRGLASVQYF. As DNA, the CDR3 is TGCAGCGTTGAAGATCGGGGGCTAGCGAGCGTGCAGTACTTC.

This clonotype was seen many times. The CDR3 DNA follows: TGTGCCAGCCTGCCTAGCGGGAGCTCCTACGAGCAGTACTTC. Translation: CASLPSGSSYEQYF. The chain employs TRBV28 and TRBJ2-7; 10 positions agree with TRBD2. CDR1 and CDR2 (germline): MDHEN, SYDVKM. CDR3 length equals 14 residues. J gave up 0 bases and V 8 bases, and 4 bases lay outside the gene matches.

In its sample, this clonotype was seen many times. V gene TRBV2 combines with J gene TRBJ1-3; D gene uncertain. This CDR3 spans 14 amino acids. V was clipped by 4 bases and J by 4 bases, with 11 bases between them. Germline V gives CDR1 SNHLY, CDR2 FYNNEI. This CDR3 reads CASSAELSGNTIYF. CDR3 DNA sequence: TGTGCCAGCAGTGCCGAGTTATCCGGAAACACCATATATTTT.

This clonotype was detected ten times or more. The chain joins TRBV27 to TRBJ2-1; maybe TRBD2 (6 bases). Germline V gene data show CDR1 as MNHEY and CDR2 as SMNVEV (reference sequence). This CDR3 has 16 residues. The ends were cut back, 4 bases at V and 2 bases at J, with 15 bases in the middle. The chain's CDR3 is CASSSLGTGTYNEQFF. In nucleotides, the CDR3 is TGTGCCAGCAGTTCCCTCGGGACTGGCACCTACAATGAGCAGTTCTTC.

The rearrangement uses TRBV20-1 and TRBJ1-2; D is unclear. This CDR3 has 15 residues. V was trimmed by 6 bases and J by 1 base, leaving 18 bases between them. Germline CDR1 DFQATT, CDR2 SNEGSKA (reference sequence). Here the CDR3 DNA reads TGCAGTGCCAAGAAATACCCAACAGTTAACTATGGCTACACCTTC. Translation gives CSAKKYPTVNYGYTF.

This clonotype was observed many times. This CDR3 is CASSLMPGAPYNEQFF. CDR3 nucleotide sequence: TGTGCCAGCAGCTTAATGCCCGGGGCACCCTACAATGAGCAGTTCTTC. This chain uses TRBV7-3 with TRBJ2-1; D tentatively reads TRBD1 or TRBD2 (5 bases each). The length of the CDR3 is 16 residues. CDR1 and CDR2 (germline): SGHTA, FQGTGA. V was trimmed by 1 base and J by 2 bases, leaving 12 bases between them.

The sample holds many counts of this clonotype. The chain couples TRBV28 to TRBJ1-1, with D hard to call. V was cut by 5 bases and J by 0 bases, with 10 bases left in between. The CDR3 loop spans 14 amino acids. From germline, CDR1 is MDHEN and CDR2 SYDVKM. Written as DNA, the CDR3 is TGTGCCAGCAGTGCCACAACTATGAACACTGAAGCTTTCTTT. As protein: CASSATTMNTEAFF.

This clonotype appeared many times. A much more abundant neighbour one base away suggests this may be a read error. The chain uses TRBV20-1 and TRBJ2-3; D gene ambiguous. The CDR3 runs 11 residues. CDR1 and CDR2 from the germline V gene are DFQATT and SNEGSKA (reference sequence). V was trimmed by 0 bases and J by 4 bases, leaving 2 bases between them. The CDR3 coding sequence is TGCAGTGCTAGAGAGGCAGATACGCAGTATTTT. Its translation is CSAREADTQYF.

This clonotype was observed at least ten times. This chain links TRBV4-1 with TRBJ1-1; D not certain. V was pared by 1 base and J by 10 bases, with 13 bases between. Germline V gene data show CDR1 as MGHRA and CDR2 as YSYEKL. The CDR3 runs to 13 residues. CDR3 nucleotides: TGCGCCAGCAGCCAAGTCGGGTTAGTTGTAGCTTTCTTT. This sequence encodes CASSQVGLVVAFF.

This clonotype was recorded at least ten times. The V gene is TRBV20-1, the J gene TRBJ1-2; TRBD1 matches 11 bases. CDR1 is DFQATT and CDR2 is SNEGSKA in the germline V gene (reference sequence). The CDR3 length is 15 residues. J lost 4 bases, V lost 2 bases, and 6 bases had no gene match. This chain's CDR3 is CSARKGTGGIYGYTF. The CDR3 region has the DNA TGCAGTGCTAGAAAGGGGACAGGGGGTATCTATGGCTACACCTTC.

This sequence joins TRBV29-1 and TRBJ2-5, with D tentatively TRBD1 (6 bases). The CDR3 spans 12 residues. Between the trimmed V and J ends, which lost 0 bases and 5 bases, there was a span of 7 bases. Looked up from germline, CDR1 is SQVTM and CDR2 is ANQGSEA. The CDR3 DNA reads as TGCAGCGTTGAAGATCAGGGGGAGACCCAGTACTTC. It specifies CSVEDQGETQYF.

This clonotype occurred many times. The CDR3 nucleotides are TGTGCCAGCAGTTACTCGGGCGACAATGAGCAGTTCTTC. It codes for CASSYSGDNEQFF. V gene TRBV6-6 combines with J gene TRBJ2-1, with no clear D. The length of the CDR3 is 13 residues. V was trimmed by 0 bases and J by 5 bases, leaving 5 bases between them. The germline gives CDR1 MNHNY, CDR2 SVGAGI (reference sequence).

V usage is TRBV7-9 and J usage is TRBJ2-5, with 9 bases matching TRBD1. V shed 6 bases and J 9 bases; nucleotides not matched to a gene: 8. CDR3 length: 13 amino acids. Per the germline V gene, CDR1 is SEHNR and CDR2 is FQNEAQ (reference sequence). CDR3 nucleotides: TGTGCCAGCAGATACACAGGGGGCGGCGCCCAGTACTTC. Its protein product is CASRYTGGGAQYF.

Comment on this clonotype: One base away lies a much larger clone, so this may be a sequencing read error. The chain uses TRBV28 and TRBJ2-2; perhaps TRBD2 as D (5 bases). The CDR3 runs 13 residues. Trimming left V 8 bases short and J 5 bases short, with 12 bases between. Germline CDR1 reads MDHEN; CDR2 reads SYDVKM. The CDR3 nucleotides are TGTGCCAGCGGTCATAGCGTAACCGGGGAGCTGTTTTTT. It codes for CASGHSVTGELFF.

This clonotype was seen many times. The genes are TRBV20-1 and TRBJ2-3; D ambiguous. Germline-derived CDR1 and CDR2 are DFQATT and SNEGSKA (reference sequence). The CDR3 spans 17 residues. V lost 0 bases and J lost 6, with 22 bases in between. The CDR3 DNA sequence: TGCAGTGCTAGAGATGGGGTCCTTATCGGCTTTGGCGATACGCAGTATTTT. Translating it yields CSARDGVLIGFGDTQYF.

The table lists this clonotype with a few counts. The chain couples TRBV5-6 to TRBJ2-7; either TRBD1 or TRBD2 may supply D (6 bases each). The germline V gene encodes CDR1 SGHDT and CDR2 YYEEEE. Trimming left V 4 bases short and J 2 bases short, with 16 bases between. The CDR3 is made up of 15 amino acids. The CDR3 DNA sequence: TGTGCCAGCAGCGGAGGGACACATGGAACCTACGAGCAGTACTTC. Encoded protein: CASSGGTHGTYEQYF. Together with reference TRBV5-6 and TRBJ2-7, the CDR3 gives the full variable domain: DAGVTQSPTHLIKTRGQQVTLRCSPKSGHDTVSWYQQALGQGPQFIFQYYEEEERQRGNFPDRFSGHQFPNYSSELNVNALLLGDSALYLCASSGGTHGTYEQYFGPGTRLTVT.

The chain links TRBV28 to TRBJ2-2, with 7 bases matching TRBD1. Germline V gene sequence: CDR1 MDHEN, CDR2 SYDVKM. The CDR3 sequence is 13 residues long. The V segment lost 7 bases and the J segment 5 bases; nucleotides outside the gene matches: 4. CDR3 coding DNA: TGTGCCAGCACCTGGGGACAGACCGGGGAGCTGTTTTTT. Residues: CASTWGQTGELFF.

The chain carries TRBV20-1 and TRBJ1-2, with 12 nucleotides matching TRBD1. Germline V gene data show CDR1 as DFQATT and CDR2 as SNEGSKA (reference sequence). V was pared by 5 bases and J by 7 bases, with 5 bases of the junction left unmatched. This CDR3 spans 13 amino acids. The CDR3 DNA follows: TGCAGTGCTTGGGACAGGGGGCATGGTGGCTACACCTTC. Protein: CSAWDRGHGGYTF.

In its sample, this clonotype was seen many times. The V and J genes are TRBV20-1 and TRBJ2-1; 12 positions match TRBD1. The germline gives CDR1 DFQATT, CDR2 SNEGSKA (reference sequence). This CDR3 region has 14 residues. Losses at the gene ends were 4 bases for V and 9 bases for J; bases not matched to a gene: 7. Written as DNA, the CDR3 is TGCAGTGCTAAGGGACAGGGGGCCCTGTTTGAGCAGTTCTTC. This gives the protein CSAKGQGALFEQFF.

Turning to this clonotype: A read error is possible here, since a much larger clone lies one base away. This chain links TRBV18 with TRBJ2-3, with 14 bases that match TRBD2. Looked up from germline, CDR1 is KGHSH and CDR2 is LQKENI. This CDR3 has 19 residues. The CDR3 nucleotides are TGTGCCAGCCCACCACGGGCAAGGACTAGCGGGAGGATCACAGATACGCAGTATTTT. Translated: CASPPRARTSGRITDTQYF.

This clonotype was seen repeatedly, ten times or more. V usage is TRBV7-8 and J usage is TRBJ2-3; D ambiguous. The V gene's germline CDR1 is SGHVS and CDR2 FQNEAQ. Trimming removed 2 bases from V and 3 bases from J, with 6 bases in between. The length of the CDR3 is 13 residues. Here the CDR3 reads CASSLQETDTQYF. The CDR3 DNA sequence: TGTGCCAGCAGCTTACAGGAAACAGATACGCAGTATTTT.

In its sample, this clonotype was seen a few times. The chain employs TRBV19 and TRBJ2-3, with 9 bases lining up with TRBD2. CDR1 is LNHDA and CDR2 is SQIVND in the germline V gene (reference sequence). The CDR3 consists of 17 residues. V was pared by 2 bases and J by 5 bases, with 11 bases of the junction left unmatched. The CDR3 is CASSINLAGGPLDTQYF. As DNA, the CDR3 is TGTGCCAGTAGTATAAACTTGGCGGGAGGGCCGTTAGATACGCAGTATTTT.

This clonotype was picked up many times. The chain couples TRBV7-3 to TRBJ2-1; 9 positions match TRBD2. Germline CDR1 reads SGHTA; CDR2 reads FQGTGA. CDR3 size: 21 residues. V trimming: 2 bases; J trimming: 0 bases; junction bases outside the gene matches: 17. In DNA, the CDR3 is TGTGCCAGCAGCTTATGGGGGTCTAATCGCGGCGGGAGGGCCTCCTACAATGAGCAGTTCTTC. The encoded protein is CASSLWGSNRGGRASYNEQFF.

This clonotype has more than one count but fewer than ten. The chain employs TRBV6-1 and TRBJ2-3; D unclear. With 6 bases removed from V and 6 bases from J, the gap between germline ends came to 7 bases. Germline CDR1 and CDR2: MNHNS and SASEGT. This CDR3 is 11 amino acids long. CDR3 coding DNA: TGTGCCAGCAGCCCACTGGATACGCAGTATTTT. Encoded protein: CASSPLDTQYF.

In its sample, this clonotype was seen many times. The chain couples TRBV6-2 or TRBV6-3 to TRBJ1-1, with D unresolved. Germline lookup yields CDR1 MNHEY and CDR2 SVGEGT. Trimming cost V 0 bases and J 8 bases, with 16 bases left between them. The CDR3 sequence is 15 residues long. CDR3 DNA: TGTGCCAGCAGTTACTCGAGTATCGGAAGAGGAGAAGCTTTCTTT. This translates into CASSYSSIGRGEAFF.